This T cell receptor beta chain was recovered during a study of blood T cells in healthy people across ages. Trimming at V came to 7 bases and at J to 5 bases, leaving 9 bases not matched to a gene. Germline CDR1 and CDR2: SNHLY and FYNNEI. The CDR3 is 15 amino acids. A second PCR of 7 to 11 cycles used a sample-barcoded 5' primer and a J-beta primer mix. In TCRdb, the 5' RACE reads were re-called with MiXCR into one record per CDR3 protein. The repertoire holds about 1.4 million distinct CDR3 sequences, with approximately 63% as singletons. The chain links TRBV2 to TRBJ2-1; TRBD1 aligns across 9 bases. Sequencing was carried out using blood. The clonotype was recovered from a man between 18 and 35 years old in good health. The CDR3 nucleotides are TGTGCCAGCATAGGCTCGGGACAGGGCCACAATGAGCAGTTCTTC. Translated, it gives CASIGSGQGHNEQFF.